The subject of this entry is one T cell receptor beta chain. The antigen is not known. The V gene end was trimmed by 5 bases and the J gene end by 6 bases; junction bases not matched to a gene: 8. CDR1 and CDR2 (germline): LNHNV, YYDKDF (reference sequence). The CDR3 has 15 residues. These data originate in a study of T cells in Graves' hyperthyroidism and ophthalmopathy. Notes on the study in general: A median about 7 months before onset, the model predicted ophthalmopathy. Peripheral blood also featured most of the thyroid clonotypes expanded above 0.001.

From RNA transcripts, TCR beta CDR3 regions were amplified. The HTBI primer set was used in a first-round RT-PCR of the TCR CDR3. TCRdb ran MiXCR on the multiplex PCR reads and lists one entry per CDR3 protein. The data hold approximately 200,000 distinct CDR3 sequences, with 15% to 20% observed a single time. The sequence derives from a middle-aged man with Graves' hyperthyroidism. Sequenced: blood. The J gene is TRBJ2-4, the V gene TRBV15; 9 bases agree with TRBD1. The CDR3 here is CATSGTGGLGNIQYF. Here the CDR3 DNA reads TGTGCCACCAGCGGTACAGGGGGCCTCGGAAACATTCAGTACTTC.